This T cell receptor (beta chain) was retrieved from a study of vaccination and CD4 T cells after COVID-19. As to this clonotype: What it recognizes is unknown.

Researchers used the Oncomine TCR Beta short-read assay to sequence DNA from cultured CD4+ T cells. Scientists extracted genomic DNA from CD4+ T cells grown in culture. MiXCR, applied by TCRdb to the PCR reads, yields one record per CDR3 protein. The sample carries 12,000 or so distinct CDR3 sequences, about 40% recorded once. CDR1 is MNHEY, CDR2 SVGEGT, per germline. Trimming left V 10 bases short and J 4 bases short, with 18 bases between. This CDR3 spans 14 amino acids. The sample's treatment: approximately 9-day PBMC culture with coronavirus spike peptide pools or control peptides (ViraFEST assay). CD4+ T-cell collection from the unexposed donor predated the COVID-19 pandemic (2011-2018).

The receptor comes from a human donor in good health. The rearrangement links TRBV6-2 or TRBV6-3 to TRBJ2-3; D remains ambiguous. Sequencing was carried out using CD4+ T cells from blood, cultured in vitro. The CDR3 DNA follows: TGTGCCACCTCGCTACGGGTCACACCAGATACGCAGTATTTT. Encoded protein: CATSLRVTPDTQYF.